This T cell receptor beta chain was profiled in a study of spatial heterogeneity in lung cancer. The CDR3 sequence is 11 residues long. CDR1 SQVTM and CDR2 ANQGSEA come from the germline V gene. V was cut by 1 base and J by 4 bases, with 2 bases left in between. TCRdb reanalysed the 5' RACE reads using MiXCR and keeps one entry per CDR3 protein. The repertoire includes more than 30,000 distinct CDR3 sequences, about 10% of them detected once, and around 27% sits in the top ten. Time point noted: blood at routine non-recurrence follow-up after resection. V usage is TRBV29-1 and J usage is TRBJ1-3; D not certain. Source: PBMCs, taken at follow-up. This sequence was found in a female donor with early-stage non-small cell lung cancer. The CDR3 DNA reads TGCAGCGTTGAAGTCGGAAACACCATATATTTT. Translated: CSVEVGNTIYF.